This paragraph covers one T cell receptor (beta chain) sequence. The target antigen is unknown. This sample stems from a study of a mutant IDH1 vaccine in newly diagnosed glioma. At the level of the study: Patients were started on vaccination 4-6 weeks after radiotherapy alone, or with temozolomide cycles.

Sequencing used immunoSEQ multiplex PCR; TCRdb keeps in-frame clones, though not all of them. The sample has over 35,000 clones, 80% to 90% seen once. Study findings and constraints: Variations in leading peripheral T cell clonotypes appeared to have no connection with pseudoprogression.

Described time point: week 23, last vaccination. Vaccine doses each comprised 300 ug of mutant IDH1 20-mer peptide, with topical imiquimod. The study enrolled donors with new WHO grade 3 or 4 IDH1-mutant, ATRX-lost astrocytomas. The germline V gene encodes CDR1 DFQATT and CDR2 SNEGSKA (reference sequence). This CDR3 has 11 amino acids. The V and J ends lost 4 bases and 5 bases respectively, with 9 bases between them. Sequencing was performed on PBMCs, taken from a glioma patient whose treatment included an IDH1 peptide vaccine. The chain has TRBV20-1 and TRBJ2-7, with a possible D match to TRBD2 (6 bases). This clonotype was sampled from a man in his forties with glioma. CDR3 in amino acids: CSATPSDEQYF. For the CDR3, the DNA is TGCAGTGCTACCCCTAGCGACGAGCAGTACTTC.